Below, one TCR beta chain is given with its context. Its antigen is unknown. Libraries were prepared by immunoSEQ multiplex PCR; TCRdb keeps only in-frame clonotypes and omits some of them. The sample includes roughly 65,000 clones, approximately 89% of them seen just once. This sample was taken from a study of OX40 agonist ivuxolimab in advanced cancers. The wider study: Participants, around 80% male, averaged roughly 55 years of age, ranging from about 23 to 90. Study results and caveats: In a subset of nonresponders, normalized T-cell clonal expansion was also low. Partial responders treated at 0.1-3.0 mg/kg exhibited clonal expansion among the lowest measured. No determination was made of the antigen specificity of the expanded peripheral T cells.

The sample here was CD4+ or CD8+ T cells sorted from blood, taken in a trial of the OX40 agonist ivuxolimab. This sequence originates from an adult with an advanced solid tumor such as melanoma, head and neck, liver or kidney cancer.

CDR3 sequence: CASSSGSSDTQYF. CDR3 DNA sequence: TGCGCCAGCAGCTCGGGATCTTCGGATACGCAGTATTTT. This chain links TRBV5-1 with TRBJ2-3, with a possible D match to TRBD2 (5 bases). This CDR3 has 13 amino acids. CDR1 and CDR2 (germline): SGHRS, YFSETQ. Trimming pared 3 bases from V and 6 bases from J, leaving 11 bases between.